This section outlines one T cell receptor beta chain sequence together with its context. The data were taken from a study of cytomegalovirus exposure and HLA in healthy donors. A multiplex PCR was run with 60 Vbeta primers and 13 Jbeta primers. TCRdb's table, derived via immunoSEQ multiplex PCR, lists solely in-frame clones and lacks some. In the table there are about 210,000 clones, roughly 80% of which are singletons. Trimming removed 0 bases at V and 2 bases at J, with 9 bases between. This CDR3 is 14 amino acids long. Germline assignment: CDR1 SGHRS and CDR2 YFSETQ. Sequences were obtained from PBMCs. The TCR comes from a man aged 25-45 years in good health and CMV-seronegative. This rearrangement joins TRBV5-1 to TRBJ2-7; D is possibly TRBD1 (5 bases). The CDR3 nucleotides are TGCGCCAGCAGCTTGGTGACAGCAACCTACGAGCAGTACTTC. This sequence encodes CASSLVTATYEQYF. The entire variable domain, with the rest obtained from reference TRBV5-1 and TRBJ2-7, is as follows: KAGVTQTPRYLIKTRGQQVTLSCSPISGHRSVSWYQQTPGQGLQFLFEYFSETQRNKGNFPGRFSGRQFSNSRSEMNVSTLELGDSALYLCASSLVTATYEQYFGPGTRLTVT.